Following are 17 T cell receptor beta chains from one sample sequenced in a study of blood T cell repertoires in COVID-19. Data came from immunoSEQ multiplex PCR; TCRdb stores just in-frame clones and leaves some out. This sample yields more than 150,000 clones, of which 70% to 90% are seen a single time; roughly 2.5% belongs to the top ten. The sequenced sample consisted of peripheral blood. Receptors originate from a middle-aged man with active or convalescent COVID-19.

V gene TRBV7-9 combines with J gene TRBJ1-4, with D unresolved. Per the germline V gene, CDR1 is SEHNR and CDR2 is FQNEAQ (reference sequence). Trimming removed 2 bases from V and 8 bases from J, with 9 bases in between. This CDR3 has 13 amino acids. The CDR3 loop reads CASSLPQKEKLFF. CDR3 sequence (DNA): TGTGCCAGCAGCTTACCACAGAAGGAAAAACTGTTTTTT. The full variable domain, completed using reference TRBV7-9 and TRBJ1-4, is DTGVSQNPRHKITKRGQNVTFRCDPISEHNRLYWYRQTLGQGPEFLTYFQNEAQLEKSRLLSDRFSAERPKGSFSTLEIQRTEQGDSAMYLCASSLPQKEKLFFGSGTQLSVL.

V is TRBV20-1 and J is TRBJ1-1, with D hard to call. In germline, CDR1 is DFQATT, CDR2 SNEGSKA (reference sequence). There are 11 residues in the CDR3. The V and J ends lost 6 bases and 1 base respectively, with 6 bases between them. CDR3 residues: CSAQKNTEAFF. The CDR3, as DNA: TGCAGTGCCCAAAAGAACACTGAAGCTTTCTTT.

The CDR3 here is CASTDGGQPQHF. DNA for the CDR3: TGTGCCAGCACCGACGGGGGACAGCCCCAGCATTTT. This sequence joins TRBV2 and TRBJ1-5, with D perhaps TRBD1 (5 bases). This CDR3 region has 12 residues. V lost 7 bases and J 7 bases, leaving 11 bases between the germline ends. Germline-derived CDR1 and CDR2 are SNHLY and FYNNEI.

The J gene is TRBJ2-7, the V gene TRBV7-2; 8 nucleotides align to TRBD2. CDR1 is SGHTA and CDR2 is FQGNSA in the germline V gene. There are 15 residues in the CDR3. V lost 4 bases and J lost 7; bases outside the gene matches: 12. The CDR3 region has the DNA TGTGCCAGCAGCTCTAAGAAGGGAATAGCGGGAGAGCAGTACTTC. Encoded protein: CASSSKKGIAGEQYF.

The chain uses TRBV10-1 and TRBJ2-2; perhaps TRBD1 as D (5 bases). CDR3 length: 15 amino acids. Germline V CDR1 and CDR2: WNHNN, SYGVQD (reference sequence). The germline V and J ends were trimmed by 2 bases and 6 bases, with 13 bases remaining between them. The CDR3 region has the DNA TGCGCCAGCAGTGAGACTATAGGGGTACCCGGGGAGCTGTTTTTT. Translating it yields CASSETIGVPGELFF.

V is TRBV5-1 and J is TRBJ2-7, with 7 bases lining up with TRBD1. Germline CDR1 SGHRS, CDR2 YFSETQ. CDR3 length equals 14 residues. V shed 4 bases, J shed 5 bases, and the junction held 9 bases outside the gene matches. The CDR3 loop reads CASSLGTVINEQYF. In nucleotides, the CDR3 is TGCGCCAGCAGCCTCGGGACAGTGATCAACGAGCAGTACTTC.

V and J are TRBV3-1 (or the pseudogene TRBV3-2) and TRBJ2-3; D gene uncertain. The CDR3 sequence is 15 residues long. Germline CDR1 reads LGHDT; CDR2 reads YNNKEL (reference sequence). Trimming cost V 1 base and J 4 bases, with 12 bases left between them. Here the CDR3 reads CASSQGARDPDTQYF. The CDR3 DNA reads as TGTGCCAGCAGCCAAGGGGCCCGAGACCCAGATACGCAGTATTTT.

This chain joins TRBV23-1 and TRBJ2-3, with D tentatively TRBD1 (6 bases). Being an ORF, TRBV23-1 has a function that is uncertain. This CDR3 is built from 16 residues. V was pared by 7 bases and J by 0 bases, with 17 bases between. The CDR3 sequence: CASNQQGSSSTDTQYF. The CDR3 bases are TGCGCCAGCAACCAACAGGGATCATCTAGCACAGATACGCAGTATTTT.

The chain is built from TRBV6-5 and TRBJ1-2, with a possible D match to TRBD1 (6 bases). The V end was cut by 10 bases, the J end by 4 bases, with 13 bases between. This CDR3 contains 12 residues. Germline-derived CDR1 and CDR2 are MNHEY and SVGAGI. The CDR3 bases are TGTGCCACCGGGGACATTGCCTATGGCTACACCTTC. This translates into CATGDIAYGYTF.

The chain carries TRBV7-9 and TRBJ2-7, with D tentatively TRBD2 (6 bases). CDR1 SEHNR and CDR2 FQNEAQ come from the germline V gene (reference sequence). The CDR3 is 15 residues long. The V end lost 5 bases, the J end lost 7 bases, and 21 bases lay between the germline ends. The CDR3 reads CASSPRGADFFEQYF. The CDR3 bases are TGTGCCAGCAGCCCCCGCGGGGCAGACTTCTTTGAGCAGTACTTC.

The chain joins TRBV28 to TRBJ1-2; maybe TRBD1 (5 bases). CDR3 length: 13 amino acids. Trimming left V 7 bases short and J 8 bases short, with 17 bases between. Germline-derived CDR1 and CDR2 are MDHEN and SYDVKM. The CDR3 reads CASIPGAGDGYTF. The CDR3 DNA follows: TGTGCCAGCATCCCTGGAGCGGGGGACGGCTACACCTTC.

This chain links TRBV3-1 (or the pseudogene TRBV3-2) with TRBJ1-3; no definite D call. V was pared by 1 base and J by 1 base, with 5 bases between. This CDR3 comprises 14 residues. CDR1 and CDR2 from the germline V gene are LGHDT and YNNKEL (reference sequence). DNA of the CDR3: TGTGCCAGCAGCCAAGCCGGGTCTGGAAACACCATATATTTT. Translated: CASSQAGSGNTIYF.

This chain links TRBV7-3 with TRBJ2-5, with D hard to call. V dropped 0 bases and J dropped 2 bases, with 4 bases sitting between them. CDR1 and CDR2 (germline): SGHTA, FQGTGA. This CDR3 spans 13 amino acids. CDR3 residues: CASSLTAQETQYF. The CDR3 DNA follows: TGTGCCAGCAGCTTAACGGCTCAAGAGACCCAGTACTTC.

This clone was detected only a few times. The CDR3 is CASSSGWDTSNSPLHF. As DNA, the CDR3 is TGTGCCAGCAGCTCTGGATGGGACACCTCCAATTCACCCCTCCACTTT. This rearrangement joins TRBV5-4 to TRBJ1-6, with D perhaps TRBD1 (6 bases). The ends were cut back, 3 bases at V and 7 bases at J, with 17 bases in the middle. The CDR3 sequence is 16 residues long. Per the germline V gene, CDR1 is SGHNT and CDR2 is YYREEE (reference sequence).

This clone was found once. V is TRBV29-1 and J is TRBJ2-3; 14 positions match TRBD2. The CDR3 is 15 residues long. Germline V gene data show CDR1 as SQVTM and CDR2 as ANQGSEA. V trimming: 3 bases; J trimming: 6 bases; junction bases outside the gene matches: 5. In DNA, the CDR3 is TGCAGCGTTGATGGGACTAGCGGGGGAGGTGATACGCAGTATTTT. The encoded protein is CSVDGTSGGGDTQYF.

This chain joins TRBV30 and TRBJ1-1; 9 nucleotides match TRBD1. CDR3 size: 15 residues. The germline V gene encodes CDR1 GTSNPN and CDR2 SVGIG (reference sequence). J gave up 1 base and V 0 bases, and 3 bases lay outside the gene matches. CDR3 DNA sequence: TGTGCCTGGAGTGTACTGGGACAGGGGAACACTGAAGCTTTCTTT. The encoded protein is CAWSVLGQGNTEAFF.

The V call is TRBV3-1 (or the pseudogene TRBV3-2), the J call TRBJ1-2; TRBD1 is a possible D gene (5 bases). The V and J ends lost 5 bases and 0 bases respectively, with 10 bases between them. Germline V lookup: CDR1 LGHDT, CDR2 YNNKEL (reference sequence). The length of the CDR3 is 14 residues. This chain's CDR3 is CASSSQGTNYGYTF. CDR3 sequence (DNA): TGTGCCAGCAGCAGTCAGGGTACTAACTATGGCTACACCTTC.